The clone carrying this T cell receptor (beta chain) was counted only a few times. Assay: immunoSEQ multiplex PCR; the TCRdb copy retains only in-frame clones and omits some. The repertoire has about 250,000 clones, 85% to 90% of them found once; the top ten carry more than 1.5%. Everyone who took part was 18 to 89 years old, and they came from 20 to 25 US areas. This specimen comes from a study of blood T cell repertoires in COVID-19. This CDR3 spans 17 amino acids. J lost 5 bases, V lost 6 bases, and 13 bases had no gene match. Germline V gives CDR1 ENHRY, CDR2 SYGVKD. This TCR was recovered from a man in his forties who had recovered from COVID-19. This sequence joins TRBV10-3 and TRBJ1-6; TRBD1 aligns across 7 bases. Material: PBMCs or T cells enriched from blood (not recorded which). CDR3 in amino acids: CAIRDPLGDSDNSPLHF. CDR3 bases: TGTGCCATCAGAGACCCCCTGGGGGACAGCGATAATTCACCCCTCCACTTT.